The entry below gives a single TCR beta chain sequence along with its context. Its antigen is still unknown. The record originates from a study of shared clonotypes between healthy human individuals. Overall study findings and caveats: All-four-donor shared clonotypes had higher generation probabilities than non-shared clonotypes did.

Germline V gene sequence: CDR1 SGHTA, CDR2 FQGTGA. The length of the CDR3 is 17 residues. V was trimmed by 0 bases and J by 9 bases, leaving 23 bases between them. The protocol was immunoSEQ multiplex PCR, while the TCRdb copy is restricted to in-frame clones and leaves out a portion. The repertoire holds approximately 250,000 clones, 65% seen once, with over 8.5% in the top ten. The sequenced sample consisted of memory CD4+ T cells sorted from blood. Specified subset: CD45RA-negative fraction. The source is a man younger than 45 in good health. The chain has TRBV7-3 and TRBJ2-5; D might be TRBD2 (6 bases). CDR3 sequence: CASSLTPPGAGRLAQYF. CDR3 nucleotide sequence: TGTGCCAGCAGCTTAACCCCGCCTGGGGCGGGAAGATTAGCCCAGTACTTC.